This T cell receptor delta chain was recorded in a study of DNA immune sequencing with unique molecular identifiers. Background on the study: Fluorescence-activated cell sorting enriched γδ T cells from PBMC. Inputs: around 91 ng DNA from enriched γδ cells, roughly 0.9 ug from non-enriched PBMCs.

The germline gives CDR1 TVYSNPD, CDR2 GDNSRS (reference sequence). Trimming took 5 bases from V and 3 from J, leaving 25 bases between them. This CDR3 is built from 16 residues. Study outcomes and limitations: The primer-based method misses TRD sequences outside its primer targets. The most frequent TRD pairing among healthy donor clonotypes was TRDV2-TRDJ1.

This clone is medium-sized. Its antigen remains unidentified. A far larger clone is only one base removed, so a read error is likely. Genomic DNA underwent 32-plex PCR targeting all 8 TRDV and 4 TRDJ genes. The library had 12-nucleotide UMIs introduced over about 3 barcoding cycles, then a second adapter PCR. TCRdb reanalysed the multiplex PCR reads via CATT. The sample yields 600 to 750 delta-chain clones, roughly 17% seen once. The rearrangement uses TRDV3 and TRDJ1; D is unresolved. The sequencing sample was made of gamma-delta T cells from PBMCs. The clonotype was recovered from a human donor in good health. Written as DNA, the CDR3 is TGTGCCCTTTTCGGCTTAGGCGGTGGGCTTGCCGATAAACTCATCTTT. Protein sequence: CALFGLGGGLADKLIF.